The 30 T cell receptor beta chains given below trace back to one sample, sequenced in a study of tumor-infiltrating lymphocytes in oesophageal squamous cell carcinoma. TCRdb processed the PCR reads anew with MiXCR; each CDR3 protein has one entry. There are roughly 19,000 distinct CDR3 sequences in the sample; roughly 39% occur only once, and roughly a tenth lies in the top ten. Sequenced: normal esophageal tissue next to the tumor. The receptors were sampled from a male donor with esophageal squamous cell carcinoma.

This clonotype was seen only a few times. The chain is built from TRBV6-1 and TRBJ1-5, with 10 bases fitting TRBD1. The CDR3 loop spans 17 amino acids. V gave up 5 bases and J gave up 5 bases; unmatched junction bases: 12. The germline V gene has CDR1 MNHNS and CDR2 SASEGT. Written as DNA, the CDR3 is TGTGCCAGCAGTAGTGAGTTAGACAGGGGGCAGGATCAGCCCCAGCATTTT. This gives the protein CASSSELDRGQDQPQHF.

In its sample, this clonotype was seen a few times. The rearrangement joins TRBV6-1 to TRBJ2-5; TRBD1 might be the D (5 bases). The DNA end is a closer match to TRBJ2-7, so the J assignment may be wrong. The CDR3 loop spans 10 amino acids. The germline CDR1 and CDR2 sequences are MNHNS and SASEGT. The CDR3 nucleotides read TGTGCCAGCAGGGGGCGCGAGCAGTACTTC. It encodes CASRGREQYF.

This clonotype qualifies as medium-sized (0.01 to 0.1%). The chain couples TRBV7-9 to TRBJ2-7, with D hard to call. The V end lost 5 bases, the J end lost 2 bases, and 10 bases lay between the germline ends. Looked up from germline, CDR1 is SEHNR and CDR2 is FQNEAQ (reference sequence). The CDR3 has 13 residues. The CDR3: CASSPGPPYEQYF. CDR3 DNA sequence: TGTGCCAGCAGCCCTGGGCCCCCCTACGAGCAGTACTTC.

The chain is built from TRBV7-3 and TRBJ2-2, with D tentatively TRBD2 (6 bases). CDR1 is SGHTA, CDR2 FQGTGA, per germline. The CDR3 spans 15 residues. Trimming stripped 2 bases from V and 2 bases from J, with 9 bases between. In DNA, the CDR3 is TGTGCCAGCAGCTTAGGAGGGCGTAACACCGGGGAGCTGTTTTTT. Amino acids: CASSLGGRNTGELFF.

The chain links TRBV7-8 to TRBJ2-4; 14 bases map to TRBD2. Germline assignment: CDR1 SGHVS and CDR2 FQNEAQ. The length of the CDR3 is 17 residues. Trimming took 1 base from V and 2 from J; bases not matched to a gene: 1. The CDR3 DNA reads TGTGCCAGCAGCTTAGGGACTAGCGGGAGGACCAAAAACATTCAGTACTTC. It yields the protein CASSLGTSGRTKNIQYF.

This clonotype was counted only a few times. This chain connects TRBV6-6 to TRBJ2-4; 9 bases align to TRBD1. From germline, CDR1 is MNHNY and CDR2 SVGAGI (reference sequence). V shed 2 bases and J 2 bases; nucleotides not matched to a gene: 7. This CDR3 contains 17 residues. Written as DNA, the CDR3 is TGTGCCAGCAGTTACAGAGGGACAGGGAAGACCAAAAACATTCAGTACTTC. Translation: CASSYRGTGKTKNIQYF.

This sequence joins TRBV7-3 and TRBJ2-2, with D perhaps TRBD1 (6 bases). The CDR3 runs 14 residues. In germline, CDR1 is SGHTA, CDR2 FQGTGA. The ends were cut back, 1 base at V and 5 bases at J, with 8 bases in the middle. CDR3 sequence (DNA): TGTGCCAGCAGCTTAATCACAGGGACCGGGGAGCTGTTTTTT. As protein: CASSLITGTGELFF.

At least ten counts were recorded for this clonotype. One end of the junction is discordant with germline, which a read error may explain. The chain has TRBV28 and TRBJ2-5, with 15 bases aligning to TRBD2. Per germline, CDR1 MDHEN and CDR2 SYDVKM. This CDR3 comprises 14 residues. CDR3 region: CASSSPGLAGGLAF. For the CDR3, the DNA is TGTGCCAGCAGTTCGCCGGGACTAGCGGGAGGCCTTGCCTTC.

In its sample, this clonotype was seen a few times. The chain has TRBV28 and TRBJ2-1; D unresolved. The germline V and J ends were trimmed by 6 bases and 0 bases, with 12 bases remaining between them. This CDR3 is built from 15 residues. Germline lookup yields CDR1 MDHEN and CDR2 SYDVKM. The DNA for the CDR3 is TGTGCCAGCAGCCCCTGGTCAAACTCCTACAATGAGCAGTTCTTC. It yields the protein CASSPWSNSYNEQFF.

This clonotype came up many times. Relative to the germline gene, one junction end is altered; a read error may explain this. The gene calls are TRBV27 and TRBJ2-1; no firm D call. This CDR3 contains 15 residues. Germline V gene sequence: CDR1 MNHEY, CDR2 SMNVEV (reference sequence). CDR3 loop: CTSSLRWVGNNEQFF. The CDR3 DNA follows: TGCACCAGCAGTTTAAGGTGGGTGGGAAACAATGAGCAGTTCTTC.

The chain has TRBV27 and TRBJ2-7, with D perhaps TRBD1 or TRBD2 (5 bases each). Matching the DNA end better, TRBJ2-1 makes the J call doubtful. The CDR3 runs to 14 residues. From germline, CDR1 is MNHEY and CDR2 SMNVEV (reference sequence). The CDR3: CASTGGTPYNEQFF. The DNA of the CDR3 is TGTGCCAGCACCGGTGGGACCCCCTACAATGAGCAGTTCTTC.

This clonotype came up many times. The chain uses TRBV11-3 and TRBJ2-5; D gene ambiguous. This CDR3 region has 12 residues. V was pared by 8 bases and J by 0 bases, with 7 bases between. CDR1 is SGHNT, CDR2 YENEEA, per germline. Here the CDR3 DNA reads TGTGCCAGCGGCAAGGACCAAGAGACCCAGTACTTC. Its translation: CASGKDQETQYF.

This clonotype was found many times. The chain links TRBV6-4 to TRBJ2-3; 7 bases are a match to TRBD1. V lost 3 bases, J lost 2 bases, and 2 bases stayed unmatched. The CDR3 is 14 residues long. Per the germline V gene, CDR1 is MRHNA and CDR2 is SNTAGT. CDR3 region: CASSEGQHTDTQYF. In DNA, the CDR3 is TGTGCCAGCAGTGAGGGACAGCACACAGATACGCAGTATTTT.

This clonotype has only a few counts. The chain has TRBV7-6 and TRBJ2-1, with D unresolved. CDR3 length: 11 amino acids. Trimming took 7 bases from V and 8 from J, leaving 9 bases between them. Germline assignment: CDR1 SGHVS and CDR2 FNYEAQ. Written as DNA, the CDR3 is TGTGCCAGCACCATTGCCGATGAGCAGTTCTTC. Protein product: CASTIADEQFF.

This clonotype has a count of ten or more. The chain couples TRBV6-4 to TRBJ2-1; 10 nucleotides align to TRBD2. The V gene's germline CDR1 is MRHNA and CDR2 SNTAGT. V shed 3 bases, J shed 7 bases, and the junction held 6 bases outside the gene matches. This CDR3 contains 15 residues. The CDR3 DNA sequence: TGTGCCAGCAGTGAGCAGCGGGAGGGGTCAAATGAGCAGTTCTTC. Its protein product is CASSEQREGSNEQFF.

This clonotype is medium-sized (0.01 to 0.1%). The CDR3 DNA follows: TGTGCCAGCAGCAGGGGTATCGCCAAAAACATTCAGTACTTC. Amino acid sequence: CASSRGIAKNIQYF. This chain links TRBV6-1 with TRBJ2-4, with TRBD1 as a possible D gene (6 bases). Germline V gene lookup returns CDR1 MNHNS and CDR2 SASEGT. Trimming took off 6 bases at V and 1 base at J, with 10 bases between the two ends. The CDR3 has 14 amino acids.

The chain combines TRBV7-6 with TRBJ1-2, with 7 bases matching TRBD1. There are 15 residues in the CDR3. Per the germline V gene, CDR1 is SGHVS and CDR2 is FNYEAQ. With 2 bases clipped from V and 8 bases from J, the junction kept 11 bases outside the gene matches. The CDR3 reads CASSLSPGDRRGYTF. DNA of the CDR3: TGTGCCAGCAGCTTATCCCCCGGGGACAGACGAGGCTACACCTTC. The full variable domain, its missing parts supplied by reference TRBV7-6 and TRBJ1-2, is GAGVSQSPRYKVTKRGQDVALRCDPISGHVSLYWYRQALGQGPEFLTYFNYEAQQDKSGLPNDRFSAERPEGSISTLTIQRTEQRDSAMYRCASSLSPGDRRGYTFGSGTRLTVV.

At least ten counts were recorded for this clonotype. V usage is TRBV11-2 and J usage is TRBJ1-2, with D unclear. The CDR3 spans 15 residues. CDR1 SGHAT and CDR2 FQNNGV come from the germline V gene. The V end was cut by 1 base, the J end by 1 base, with 10 bases between. CDR3 in amino acids: CASSLGAAINYGYTF. The DNA of the CDR3 is TGTGCCAGCAGCTTAGGGGCAGCTATTAACTATGGCTACACCTTC.

The chain couples TRBV7-6 to TRBJ2-5; perhaps TRBD1 as D (6 bases). The CDR3 contains 14 residues. Trimming removed 2 bases from V and 3 bases from J, with 10 bases in between. In germline, CDR1 is SGHVS, CDR2 FNYEAQ. For the CDR3, the DNA is TGTGCCAGCAGCTTATCAGGGGTCAAAGAGACCCAGTACTTC. Protein sequence: CASSLSGVKETQYF.

In this sample, this clonotype turned up many times. This may be a read error: a much more frequent sequence differs by one nucleotide. This sequence joins TRBV24-1 and TRBJ2-1; possibly TRBD2 for D (5 bases). Judging by the DNA end, TRBJ2-7 fits better; the J call may be wrong. This CDR3 is built from 14 residues. Germline CDR1 is KGHDR and CDR2 is SFDVKD. CDR3 sequence (DNA): TGTGCCACCAGATCTAGCACCTCCTACAATGAGCAGTACTTC. Its protein is CATRSSTSYNEQYF.

This clonotype was seen ten or more times. This rearrangement joins TRBV7-2 to TRBJ2-7, with D hard to call. Germline V gene sequence: CDR1 SGHTA, CDR2 FQGNSA. Trimming left V 7 bases short and J 2 bases short, with 12 bases between. The CDR3 contains 13 residues. In DNA, the CDR3 is TGTGCCAGCACCCGATCAAGGACCTACGAGCAGTACTTC. Residues: CASTRSRTYEQYF.

This clonotype was seen ten or more times. The chain employs TRBV11-2 and TRBJ1-6; D unclear. Trimming took off 5 bases at V and 11 bases at J, with 13 bases between the two ends. The length of the CDR3 is 13 residues. The germline V gene encodes CDR1 SGHAT and CDR2 FQNNGV. CDR3 sequence reads: CASSPGGITPLHF. CDR3 bases: TGTGCCAGCAGCCCCGGCGGGATTACACCCCTCCACTTT.

This clonotype was detected only a few times. In DNA form, the CDR3 reads TGTGCCAGCAGCTTAGCTGGGACTCTAAATGAGCAGTTCTTC. This sequence encodes CASSLAGTLNEQFF. The rearrangement joins TRBV7-2 to TRBJ2-7; a weak D match, TRBD2 (6 bases). The last part of the DNA fits TRBJ2-1 better; the J call may be wrong. Germline V gene sequence: CDR1 SGHTA, CDR2 FQGNSA. The CDR3 has 14 residues.

This clonotype has at least ten counts. The chain has TRBV19 and TRBJ2-5; tentative D call: TRBD1 (6 bases). The V gene's germline CDR1 is LNHDA and CDR2 SQIVND (reference sequence). Trimming shortened V by 2 bases and J by 5 bases, and 21 bases separated the two germline ends. The CDR3 is 17 residues long. The CDR3 region has the DNA TGTGCCAGTAGTATAATGGGCAGGGGCGGCCTTGGGGAGACCCAGTACTTC. As protein: CASSIMGRGGLGETQYF. Using reference TRBV19 and TRBJ2-5 for the parts outside the CDR3, the full variable domain is DGGITQSPKYLFRKEGQNVTLSCEQNLNHDAMYWYRQDPGQGLRLIYYSQIVNDFQKGDIAEGYSVSREKKESFPLTVTSAQKNPTAFYLCASSIMGRGGLGETQYFGPGTRLLVL.

The gene calls are TRBV20-1 and TRBJ2-3, with D possibly being TRBD2 (6 bases). TRBJ2-7 explains the end of the DNA better; the J call may be wrong. This CDR3 has 12 amino acids. In germline, CDR1 is DFQATT, CDR2 SNEGSKA (reference sequence). CDR3 sequence (DNA): TGCAGTGCTAGATCCCTGGGAGGTGAGCAGTACTTC. Encoded protein: CSARSLGGEQYF.

The V gene is TRBV7-6, the J gene TRBJ2-3, with 11 bases aligning to TRBD2. The J call is uncertain, as TRBJ2-1 better fits the DNA end. CDR1 is SGHVS and CDR2 is FNYEAQ in the germline V gene. The length of the CDR3 is 15 residues. CDR3 loop: CASSLLAGGYNEQFF. CDR3 coding DNA: TGTGCCAGCAGCTTGCTAGCGGGGGGTTACAATGAGCAGTTCTTC.

V usage is TRBV7-2 and J usage is TRBJ1-6; tentative D call: TRBD1 (5 bases). This CDR3 is 16 amino acids long. Trimming took 1 base from V and 7 from J, leaving 14 bases between them. Germline values: CDR1 SGHTA, CDR2 FQGNSA. The CDR3 DNA sequence: TGTGCCAGCAGCTTAGGGGTGGGGACTTGGAATTCACCCCTCCACTTT. Translation: CASSLGVGTWNSPLHF.

The chain recombines TRBV7-8 with TRBJ2-3, with 11 nucleotides matching TRBD1. TRBJ2-1 matches the DNA end more closely, so the J call is doubtful. CDR1 and CDR2 (germline): SGHVS, FQNEAQ. The CDR3 consists of 15 residues. CDR3 protein: CASSLGTGGLETQFF. For the CDR3, the DNA is TGTGCCAGCAGCTTAGGGACAGGGGGCTTGGAGACCCAGTTCTTC.

This clonotype is judged medium-sized. The V and J genes are TRBV7-6 and TRBJ2-7; a possible D gene is TRBD2 (5 bases). Germline assignment: CDR1 SGHVS and CDR2 FNYEAQ. The V and J ends lost 1 base and 3 bases respectively, with 7 bases between them. There are 13 residues in the CDR3. CDR3 loop: CASSLDGNYEQYF. The CDR3 region has the DNA TGTGCCAGCAGCTTAGACGGGAACTACGAGCAGTACTTC. Variable domain in full (rest from reference TRBV7-6 and TRBJ2-7): GAGVSQSPRYKVTKRGQDVALRCDPISGHVSLYWYRQALGQGPEFLTYFNYEAQQDKSGLPNDRFSAERPEGSISTLTIQRTEQRDSAMYRCASSLDGNYEQYFGPGTRLTVT.

This clonotype is termed medium-sized. V is TRBV7-8 and J is TRBJ2-2; D tentatively fits TRBD1 or TRBD2 (6 bases each). The ends were cut back, 5 bases at V and 3 bases at J, with 13 bases in the middle. The CDR3 covers 15 residues. Looked up from germline, CDR1 is SGHVS and CDR2 is FQNEAQ. This chain's CDR3 is CASSPRRGYTGELFF. CDR3 nucleotide sequence: TGTGCCAGCAGCCCGAGGAGGGGGTACACCGGGGAGCTGTTTTTT.